What follows are 16 T cell receptor beta chains derived from one specimen sequenced in a study of PD-L1 blockade in urothelial cancer. TCRdb keeps only in-frame clones here, not all; method: immunoSEQ multiplex PCR. The table lists about 74,000 clones, roughly 84% of them singletons. Sequencing was performed on PBMCs, taken around atezolizumab (anti-PD-L1) treatment. The receptors were sampled from a man between 65 and 79 years old with urothelial cancer.

The rearrangement joins TRBV7-9 to TRBJ2-3; 8 positions agree with TRBD2. Germline CDR1 SEHNR, CDR2 FQNEAQ (reference sequence). Germline trimming cut 4 bases from V and 5 bases from J; bases unmatched to any gene: 11. This CDR3 comprises 16 residues. CDR3 sequence: CASSSRVSGMVDTQYF. DNA of the CDR3: TGTGCCAGCAGCTCCCGGGTTAGCGGGATGGTAGATACGCAGTATTTT.

The CDR3 loop reads CASSLAAGGPNEQFF. In DNA form, the CDR3 reads TGCGCCAGCAGCTTGGCCGCGGGAGGGCCCAATGAGCAGTTCTTC. V usage is TRBV5-1 and J usage is TRBJ2-1; 9 bases map to TRBD2. CDR1 and CDR2 (germline): SGHRS, YFSETQ. The CDR3 contains 15 residues. V gave up 0 bases and J gave up 6 bases; unmatched junction bases: 4.

The CDR3 DNA reads TGTGCCAGCAGTGGGGACAGGGGACACCTCTGGGGTGGCTACACCTTC. It specifies CASSGDRGHLWGGYTF. V gene TRBV2 combines with J gene TRBJ1-2; TRBD1 agrees at 10 bases. Germline trimming cut 4 bases from V and 7 bases from J; bases unmatched to any gene: 12. Germline CDR1 reads SNHLY; CDR2 reads FYNNEI. CDR3 length equals 16 residues.

The gene calls are TRBV12-5 and TRBJ2-1; 8 bases fit TRBD1. The V segment lost 6 bases and the J segment 9 bases; nucleotides outside the gene matches: 7. CDR3 size: 13 residues. CDR1 and CDR2 from the germline V gene are LGHNT and FRNRAP. The DNA for the CDR3 is TGTGCTAGTGGGCCGGACAGGGCAGGTGAGCAGTTCTTC. As protein: CASGPDRAGEQFF.

The CDR3 spells CASSVRDRGSTDTQYF. CDR3 bases: TGTGCCAGCAGTGTACGGGACAGGGGGAGCACAGATACGCAGTATTTT. This chain connects TRBV6-1 to TRBJ2-3; 11 nucleotides match TRBD1. Losses at the gene ends were 4 bases for V and 0 bases for J; bases not matched to a gene: 3. Germline loops: CDR1 MNHNS, CDR2 SASEGT. The CDR3 is 16 residues long.

This chain joins TRBV27 and TRBJ1-3; D might be TRBD1 (6 bases). Trimming removed 7 bases at V and 3 bases at J, with 16 bases between. CDR3 length: 15 residues. Per germline, CDR1 MNHEY and CDR2 SMNVEV (reference sequence). CDR3 sequence (DNA): TGTGCCAGCAAAGGGCGGGGGACACTTGGAAACACCATATATTTT. It specifies CASKGRGTLGNTIYF.

The chain uses TRBV28 and TRBJ1-2; a weak D match, TRBD1 (5 bases). CDR1 MDHEN and CDR2 SYDVKM come from the germline V gene. The V and J ends lost 3 bases and 5 bases respectively, with 19 bases between them. The CDR3 is made up of 16 amino acids. The CDR3 bases are TGTGCCAGCAGTTTGACCTCCCTCGGGACTACTTATGGCTACACCTTC. Translation: CASSLTSLGTTYGYTF.

Here the CDR3 reads CASSESTDPAGELFF. CDR3 in DNA: TGCGCCAGCAGTGAGTCGACAGACCCAGCCGGGGAGCTGTTTTTT. The chain recombines TRBV10-1 with TRBJ2-2, with a possible D match to TRBD1 (5 bases). Germline V CDR1 and CDR2: WNHNN, SYGVQD (reference sequence). V was shortened by 0 bases and J by 6 bases, with 11 bases between the two germline ends. This CDR3 has 15 amino acids.

Worth noting for this clone: This sample also contains other DNA sequences that code for the same CDR3. V gene TRBV6-5 combines with J gene TRBJ2-4; 7 bases are shared with TRBD2. The CDR3 runs 14 residues. The germline CDR1 and CDR2 sequences are MNHEY and SVGAGI. V lost 6 bases, J lost 2 bases, and 4 bases stayed unmatched. Here the CDR3 DNA reads TGTGCCAGCAGACGGGGGGACCCCAAAAACATTCAGTACTTC. Residues: CASRRGDPKNIQYF.

This chain links TRBV11-2 with TRBJ1-1; 8 nucleotides line up with TRBD1. This CDR3 is built from 15 residues. Germline CDR1 and CDR2: SGHAT and FQNNGV. Trimming cost V 3 bases and J 6 bases; bases outside gene matches: 9. CDR3 sequence reads: CASSLGRTGIPEAFF. Written as DNA, the CDR3 is TGTGCCAGCAGCTTGGGTCGGACAGGGATCCCTGAAGCTTTCTTT.

This clone showed up many times. The genes are TRBV6-5 and TRBJ1-4; tentative D call: TRBD1 (6 bases). V was pared by 6 bases and J by 10 bases, with 18 bases between. The CDR3 covers 14 residues. Per the germline V gene, CDR1 is MNHEY and CDR2 is SVGAGI. As DNA, the CDR3 is TGTGCCAGCAGGAGGGACAACACCTTGGGAAAACTGTTTTTT. Its translation: CASRRDNTLGKLFF.

The J gene is TRBJ2-7, the V gene TRBV9; maybe TRBD2 (5 bases). This CDR3 has 17 residues. Germline CDR1 is SGDLS and CDR2 is YYNGEE. Deletions cut 0 bases from V and 3 bases from J, with 19 bases between. CDR3 residues: CASSVGYSANLIYEQYF. In nucleotides, the CDR3 is TGTGCCAGCAGCGTAGGATATAGCGCTAATTTAATCTACGAGCAGTACTTC.

The chain recombines TRBV25-1 with TRBJ2-1, with TRBD2 matching over 10 bases. V was pared by 6 bases and J by 5 bases, with 4 bases of the junction left unmatched. The CDR3 runs to 14 residues. The V gene's germline CDR1 is MGHDK and CDR2 SYGVNS. In nucleotides, the CDR3 is TGTGCCAGCAGAGTAGCGGGGGGAAACAATGAGCAGTTCTTC. Its protein product is CASRVAGGNNEQFF. The whole variable domain, remainder taken from reference TRBV25-1 and TRBJ2-1, is EADIYQTPRYLVIGTGKKITLECSQTMGHDKMYWYQQDPGMELHLIHYSYGVNSTEKGDLSSESTVSRIRTEHFPLTLESARPSHTSQYLCASRVAGGNNEQFFGPGTRLTVL.

The chain recombines TRBV4-1 with TRBJ1-2, with 8 nucleotides matching TRBD1. Germline V gene lookup returns CDR1 MGHRA and CDR2 YSYEKL. This CDR3 region has 15 residues. Trimming removed 6 bases from V and 3 bases from J; junction bases left unmatched: 9. CDR3: CASRTPGQGYYGYTF. The CDR3 nucleotides read TGCGCCAGCAGGACCCCAGGACAGGGCTACTATGGCTACACCTTC.

The chain has TRBV5-4 and TRBJ1-2, with 10 bases identical to TRBD1. Germline CDR1 is SGHNT and CDR2 is YYREEE (reference sequence). The CDR3 totals 14 residues. V shed 4 bases, J shed 5 bases, and the junction held 5 bases outside the gene matches. CDR3 amino acids: CASSHDRGRYGYTF. The CDR3 region has the DNA TGTGCCAGCAGCCATGACAGGGGGCGTTATGGCTACACCTTC.

The chain has TRBV6-1 and TRBJ1-5; D remains ambiguous. V lost 3 bases to trimming and J lost 4 bases, with 7 bases between them. The CDR3 covers 13 residues. The germline gives CDR1 MNHNS, CDR2 SASEGT. CDR3 in amino acids: CASSDEWNQPQHF. The CDR3 bases are TGTGCCAGCAGTGACGAGTGGAATCAGCCCCAGCATTTT.